The clone carrying this T cell receptor beta chain was seen only a few times. As yet, its antigen is unknown. TCRdb used MiXCR to reprocess the 5' RACE reads, holding one entry per CDR3 protein. The profile shows 330,000 or so distinct CDR3 sequences, roughly 8% of them singletons. This entry comes from a study of CD8 T cells in ankylosing spondylitis. Study conclusions and caveats: Reported data indicate significant enrichment of disease-linked clones within matched ankylosing spondylitis synovial fluid. Disease-associated clones were CD8+ and fairly uncommon in peripheral blood. Seemingly characteristic of ankylosing spondylitis blood was a TCR beta motif consisting of eight highly homologous variants.

Germline values: CDR1 MNHEY, CDR2 SVGAGI. The CDR3 covers 17 residues. Trimming stripped 4 bases from V and 0 bases from J, with 16 bases between. The sequencing sample was made of blood, either unsorted or a sorted T cell fraction (not recorded which). The chain joins TRBV6-5 to TRBJ1-5; D might be TRBD1 (6 bases). This TCR came from a male donor with ankylosing spondylitis. CDR3 DNA sequence: TGTGCCAGCAGTTTGGTGAGAGGGGGATATAGCAATCAGCCCCAGCATTTT. Protein product: CASSLVRGGYSNQPQHF.